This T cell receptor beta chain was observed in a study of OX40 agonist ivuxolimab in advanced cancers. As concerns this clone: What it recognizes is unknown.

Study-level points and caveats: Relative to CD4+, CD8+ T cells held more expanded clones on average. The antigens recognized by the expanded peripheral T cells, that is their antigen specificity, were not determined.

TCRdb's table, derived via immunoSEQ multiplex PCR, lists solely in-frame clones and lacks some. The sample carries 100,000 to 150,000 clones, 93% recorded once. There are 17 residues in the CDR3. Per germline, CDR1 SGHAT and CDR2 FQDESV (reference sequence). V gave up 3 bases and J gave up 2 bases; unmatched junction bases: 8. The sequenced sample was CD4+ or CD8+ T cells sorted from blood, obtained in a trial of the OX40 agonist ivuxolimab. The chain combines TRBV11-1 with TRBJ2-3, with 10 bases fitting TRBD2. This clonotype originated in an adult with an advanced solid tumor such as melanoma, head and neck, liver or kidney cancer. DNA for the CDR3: TGTGCCAGCAGCTTGAGTTCACTAGCGGGACTCACAGATACGCAGTATTTT. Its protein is CASSLSSLAGLTDTQYF.